These 5 T cell receptor beta chains were all obtained from the same sample, sequenced in a study of cytomegalovirus exposure and HLA in healthy donors (dated by TCRdb to about 2017). The library was obtained by the immunoSEQ multiplex PCR assay. A mixture of 60 forward primers for TCR Vbeta segments and 13 reverse primers for TCR Jbeta segments was used in the multiplex PCR. This is the immuneACCESS table as TCRdb keeps it, with only in-frame sequences that have V and J called. A part of the clones is gone; compared with another copy, unresolved V genes explain less than half, and the rest is unexplained. The table for this sample lists fewer than 85,000 clones; around 70% of them were counted only once. 8.5% to 14% of the sample goes to the ten largest clones. Sequenced: PBMCs. These receptors originate from a woman between 40 and 55 years old in good health and CMV-seropositive.

This clone was counted only a few times. The V call is TRBV6-1, the J call TRBJ1-1; TRBD1 is a possible D gene (5 bases). Germline lookup yields CDR1 MNHNS and CDR2 SASEGT. The CDR3 is 10 amino acids. V lost 8 bases and J 7 bases, leaving 8 bases between the germline ends. CDR3 sequence reads: CASSQVEAFF. The CDR3 DNA reads as TGTGCCAGCTCACAGGTTGAAGCTTTCTTT.

The rearrangement joins TRBV30 to TRBJ2-3; D is possibly TRBD2 (6 bases). The CDR3 runs 14 residues. Trimming stripped 2 bases from V and 4 bases from J, with 13 bases between. Germline CDR1 and CDR2: GTSNPN and SVGIG (reference sequence). Here the CDR3 reads CAWSIVLAPDTQYF. CDR3 nucleotides: TGTGCCTGGAGTATTGTACTAGCTCCAGATACGCAGTATTTT.

The chain has TRBV6-5 and TRBJ1-1; D gene ambiguous. Germline V gene sequence: CDR1 MNHEY, CDR2 SVGAGI. The CDR3 is 13 residues long. V was cut by 2 bases and J by 6 bases, with 10 bases left in between. CDR3 amino acids: CASSYHLGAEAFF. The DNA of the CDR3 is TGTGCCAGCAGTTACCACCTCGGGGCTGAAGCTTTCTTT.

This clone has a handful of counts. The V and J genes are TRBV5-1 and TRBJ2-5; possibly TRBD1 for D (7 bases). The ends were cut back, 9 bases at V and 3 bases at J, with 15 bases in the middle. Germline V gives CDR1 SGHRS, CDR2 YFSETQ. The CDR3 covers 13 residues. The CDR3, as DNA: TGCGCCACCTCGGGCGGGACAGAAGAGACCCAGTACTTC. Translating gives CATSGGTEETQYF.

A few counts support this clone. The chain links TRBV7-7 to TRBJ2-1, with a weak D call TRBD2 (6 bases). The V and J ends lost 5 bases and 6 bases respectively, with 14 bases between them. The CDR3 spans 14 residues. CDR1 is SSHAT, CDR2 FNYEAQ, per germline (reference sequence). This CDR3 is CASSPSLLANEQFF. Written as DNA, the CDR3 is TGTGCCAGCAGCCCGAGCCTACTAGCCAATGAGCAGTTCTTC.